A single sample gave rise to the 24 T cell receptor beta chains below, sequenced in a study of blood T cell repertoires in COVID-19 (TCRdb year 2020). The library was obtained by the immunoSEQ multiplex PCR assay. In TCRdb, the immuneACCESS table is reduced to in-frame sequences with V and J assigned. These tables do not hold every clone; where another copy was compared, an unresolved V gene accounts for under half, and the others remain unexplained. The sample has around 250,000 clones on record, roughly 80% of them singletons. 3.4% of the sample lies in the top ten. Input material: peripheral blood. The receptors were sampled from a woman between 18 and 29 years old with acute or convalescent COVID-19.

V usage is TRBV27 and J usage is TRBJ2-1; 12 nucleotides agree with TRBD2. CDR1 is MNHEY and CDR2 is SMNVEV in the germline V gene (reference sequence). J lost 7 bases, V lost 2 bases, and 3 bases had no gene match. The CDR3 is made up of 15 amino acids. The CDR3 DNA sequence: TGTGCCAGCAGTTTAGGGCTAGCGGGGGGGAATGAGCAGTTCTTC. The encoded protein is CASSLGLAGGNEQFF.

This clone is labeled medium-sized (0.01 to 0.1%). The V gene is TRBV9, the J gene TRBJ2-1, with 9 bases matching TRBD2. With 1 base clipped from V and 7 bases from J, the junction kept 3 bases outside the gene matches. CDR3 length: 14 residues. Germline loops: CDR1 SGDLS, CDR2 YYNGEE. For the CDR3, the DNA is TGTGCCAGCAGCGTAAGCGGGAGGAATAATGAGCAGTTCTTC. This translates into CASSVSGRNNEQFF.

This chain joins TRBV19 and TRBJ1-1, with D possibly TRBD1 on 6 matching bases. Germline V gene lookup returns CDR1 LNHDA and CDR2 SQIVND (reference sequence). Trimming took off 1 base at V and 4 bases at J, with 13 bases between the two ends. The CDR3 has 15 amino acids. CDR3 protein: CASSIGGGRGTEAFF. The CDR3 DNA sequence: TGTGCCAGTAGTATAGGGGGGGGGCGCGGCACTGAAGCTTTCTTT.

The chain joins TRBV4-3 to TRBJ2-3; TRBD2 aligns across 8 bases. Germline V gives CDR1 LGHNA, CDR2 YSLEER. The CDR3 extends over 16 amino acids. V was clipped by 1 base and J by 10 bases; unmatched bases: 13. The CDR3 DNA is TGCGCCAGCAGCCAAGTCTTTCCGGGAGGGGTCTCCGCGCAGTATTTT. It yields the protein CASSQVFPGGVSAQYF.

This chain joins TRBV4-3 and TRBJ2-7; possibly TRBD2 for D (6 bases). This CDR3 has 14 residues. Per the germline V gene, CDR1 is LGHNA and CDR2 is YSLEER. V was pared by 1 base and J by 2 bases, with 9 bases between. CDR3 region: CASSQVRGPYEQYF. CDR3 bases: TGCGCCAGCAGCCAAGTGCGGGGCCCCTACGAGCAGTACTTC.

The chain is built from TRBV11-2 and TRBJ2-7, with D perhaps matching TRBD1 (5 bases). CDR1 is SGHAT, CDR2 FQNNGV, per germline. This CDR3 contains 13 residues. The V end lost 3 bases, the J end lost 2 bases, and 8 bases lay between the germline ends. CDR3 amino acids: CASSFSGTYEQYF. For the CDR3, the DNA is TGTGCCAGCAGCTTCTCAGGGACCTACGAGCAGTACTTC.

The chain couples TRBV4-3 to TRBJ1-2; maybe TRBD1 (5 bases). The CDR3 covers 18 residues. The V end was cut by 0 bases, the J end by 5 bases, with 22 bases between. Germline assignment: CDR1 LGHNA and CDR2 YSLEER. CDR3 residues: CASSQDAVGTSAGYGYTF. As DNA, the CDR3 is TGCGCCAGCAGCCAAGATGCGGTGGGGACCTCGGCGGGGTATGGCTACACCTTC.

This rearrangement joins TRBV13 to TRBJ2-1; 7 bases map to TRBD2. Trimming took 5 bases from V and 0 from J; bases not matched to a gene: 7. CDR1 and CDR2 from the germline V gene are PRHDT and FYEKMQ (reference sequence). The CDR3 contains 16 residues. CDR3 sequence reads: CASSPRDYRSYNEQFF. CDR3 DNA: TGTGCCAGCAGCCCAAGGGACTACCGCTCCTACAATGAGCAGTTCTTC.

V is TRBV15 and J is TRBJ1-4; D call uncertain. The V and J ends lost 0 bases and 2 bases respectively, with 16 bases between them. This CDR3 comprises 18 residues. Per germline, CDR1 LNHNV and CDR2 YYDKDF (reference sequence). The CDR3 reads CATSRDSRARQTNEKLFF. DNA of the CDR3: TGTGCCACCAGCAGAGATTCGCGGGCGAGGCAGACTAATGAAAAACTGTTTTTT.

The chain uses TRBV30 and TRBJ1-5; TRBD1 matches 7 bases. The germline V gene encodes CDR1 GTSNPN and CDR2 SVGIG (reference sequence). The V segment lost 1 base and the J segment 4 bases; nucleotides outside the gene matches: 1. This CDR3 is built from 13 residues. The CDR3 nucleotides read TGTGCCTGGAGTGAACAGGGGAATCAGCCCCAGCATTTT. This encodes CAWSEQGNQPQHF.

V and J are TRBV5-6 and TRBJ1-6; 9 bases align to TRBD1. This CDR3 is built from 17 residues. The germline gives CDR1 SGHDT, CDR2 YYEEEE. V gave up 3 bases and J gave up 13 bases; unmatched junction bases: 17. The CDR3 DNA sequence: TGTGCCAGCAGCTCTGTCACCACAGGGGGCACGGGATGGCCCCTCCACTTT. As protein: CASSSVTTGGTGWPLHF.

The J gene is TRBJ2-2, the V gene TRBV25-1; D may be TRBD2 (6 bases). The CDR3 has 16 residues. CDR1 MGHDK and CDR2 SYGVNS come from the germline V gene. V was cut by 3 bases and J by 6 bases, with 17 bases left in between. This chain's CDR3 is CASSDVTSSVPGELFF. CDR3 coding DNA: TGTGCCAGCAGTGATGTGACTAGTTCGGTCCCCGGGGAGCTGTTTTTT.

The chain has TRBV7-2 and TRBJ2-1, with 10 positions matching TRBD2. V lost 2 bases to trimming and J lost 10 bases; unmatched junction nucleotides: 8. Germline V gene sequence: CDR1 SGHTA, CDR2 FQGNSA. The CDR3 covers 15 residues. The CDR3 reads CASSLQRLAGDEQFF. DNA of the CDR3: TGTGCCAGCAGCTTACAAAGGCTAGCGGGAGACGAGCAGTTCTTC.

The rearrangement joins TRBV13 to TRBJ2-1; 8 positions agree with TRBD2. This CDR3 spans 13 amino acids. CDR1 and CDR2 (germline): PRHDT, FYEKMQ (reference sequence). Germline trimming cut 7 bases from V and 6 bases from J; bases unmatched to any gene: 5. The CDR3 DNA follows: TGTGCCAGCAACAGACTAGCGAGCAATGAGCAGTTCTTC. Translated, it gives CASNRLASNEQFF.

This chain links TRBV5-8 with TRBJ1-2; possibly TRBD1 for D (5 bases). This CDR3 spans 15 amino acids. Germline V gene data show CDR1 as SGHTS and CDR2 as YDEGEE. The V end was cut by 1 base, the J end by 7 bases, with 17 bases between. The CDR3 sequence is CASSLKSLRQGGYTF. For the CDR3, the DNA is TGTGCCAGCAGCTTGAAGTCTTTGCGTCAGGGTGGCTACACCTTC.

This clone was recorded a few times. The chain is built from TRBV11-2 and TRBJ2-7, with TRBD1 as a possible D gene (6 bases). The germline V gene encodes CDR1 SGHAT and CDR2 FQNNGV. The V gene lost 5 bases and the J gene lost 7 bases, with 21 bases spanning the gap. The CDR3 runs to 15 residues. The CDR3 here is CASSPDTIQGREQYF. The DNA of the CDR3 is TGTGCCAGCAGCCCCGATACAATACAGGGCAGAGAGCAGTACTTC.

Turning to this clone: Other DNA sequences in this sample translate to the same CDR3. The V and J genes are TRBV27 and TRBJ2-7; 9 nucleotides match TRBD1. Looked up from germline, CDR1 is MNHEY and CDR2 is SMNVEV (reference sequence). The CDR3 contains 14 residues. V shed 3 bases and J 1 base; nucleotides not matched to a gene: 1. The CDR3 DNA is TGTGCCAGCAGTTTGGGGACAGGGTCCTACGAGCAGTACTTC. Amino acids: CASSLGTGSYEQYF.

The CDR3, as DNA: TGTGCCACCAGCAGAGATTTGACAGGGGGAACCAATCAGCCCCAGCATTTT. Its translation: CATSRDLTGGTNQPQHF. The chain recombines TRBV15 with TRBJ1-5, with 9 bases that match TRBD1. The V gene's germline CDR1 is LNHNV and CDR2 YYDKDF (reference sequence). Trimming at V came to 0 bases and at J to 3 bases, leaving 6 bases not matched to a gene. This CDR3 has 17 residues.

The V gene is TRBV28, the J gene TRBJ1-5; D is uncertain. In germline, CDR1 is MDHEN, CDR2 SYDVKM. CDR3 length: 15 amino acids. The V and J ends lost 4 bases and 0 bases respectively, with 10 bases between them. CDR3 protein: CASSSSQFSNQPQHF. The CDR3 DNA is TGTGCCAGCAGTTCATCACAGTTTAGCAATCAGCCCCAGCATTTT.

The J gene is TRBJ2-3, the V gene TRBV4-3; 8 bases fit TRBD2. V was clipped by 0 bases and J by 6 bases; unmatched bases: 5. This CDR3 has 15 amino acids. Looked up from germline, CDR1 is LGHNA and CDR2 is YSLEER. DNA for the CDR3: TGCGCCAGCAGCCAAGAGCGGGAGGAGTTTGATACGCAGTATTTT. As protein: CASSQEREEFDTQYF.

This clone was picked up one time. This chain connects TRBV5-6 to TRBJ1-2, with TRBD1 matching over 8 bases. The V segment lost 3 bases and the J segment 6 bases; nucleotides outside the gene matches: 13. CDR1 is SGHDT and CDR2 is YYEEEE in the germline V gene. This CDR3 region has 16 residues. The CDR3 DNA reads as TGTGCCAGCAGCTCTACCCATTCGGACAGGGTTGATGGCTACACCTTC. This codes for CASSSTHSDRVDGYTF.

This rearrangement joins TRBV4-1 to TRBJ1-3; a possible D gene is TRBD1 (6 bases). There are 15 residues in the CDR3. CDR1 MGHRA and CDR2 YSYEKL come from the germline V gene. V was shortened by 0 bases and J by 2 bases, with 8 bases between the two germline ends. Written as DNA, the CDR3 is TGCGCCAGCAGCCAAGAATCAGGGGCTGGAAACACCATATATTTT. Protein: CASSQESGAGNTIYF.

CDR3 in DNA: TGTGCCAGCAGGCCGGGACAGACTTACAATGAGCAGTTCTTC. Translated: CASRPGQTYNEQFF. The rearrangement joins TRBV28 to TRBJ2-1; 7 bases map to TRBD1. This CDR3 comprises 14 residues. V shed 6 bases and J 4 bases; nucleotides not matched to a gene: 6. Per germline, CDR1 MDHEN and CDR2 SYDVKM.

In DNA, the CDR3 is TGTGCCAGCAGCTTAGTCGCTAGCGGGAGTACAGATACGCAGTATTTT. It translates to CASSLVASGSTDTQYF. The rearrangement joins TRBV7-9 to TRBJ2-3; 10 positions match TRBD2. Germline assignment: CDR1 SEHNR and CDR2 FQNEAQ (reference sequence). V lost 1 base to trimming and J lost 3 bases; unmatched junction nucleotides: 4. The CDR3 contains 16 residues.